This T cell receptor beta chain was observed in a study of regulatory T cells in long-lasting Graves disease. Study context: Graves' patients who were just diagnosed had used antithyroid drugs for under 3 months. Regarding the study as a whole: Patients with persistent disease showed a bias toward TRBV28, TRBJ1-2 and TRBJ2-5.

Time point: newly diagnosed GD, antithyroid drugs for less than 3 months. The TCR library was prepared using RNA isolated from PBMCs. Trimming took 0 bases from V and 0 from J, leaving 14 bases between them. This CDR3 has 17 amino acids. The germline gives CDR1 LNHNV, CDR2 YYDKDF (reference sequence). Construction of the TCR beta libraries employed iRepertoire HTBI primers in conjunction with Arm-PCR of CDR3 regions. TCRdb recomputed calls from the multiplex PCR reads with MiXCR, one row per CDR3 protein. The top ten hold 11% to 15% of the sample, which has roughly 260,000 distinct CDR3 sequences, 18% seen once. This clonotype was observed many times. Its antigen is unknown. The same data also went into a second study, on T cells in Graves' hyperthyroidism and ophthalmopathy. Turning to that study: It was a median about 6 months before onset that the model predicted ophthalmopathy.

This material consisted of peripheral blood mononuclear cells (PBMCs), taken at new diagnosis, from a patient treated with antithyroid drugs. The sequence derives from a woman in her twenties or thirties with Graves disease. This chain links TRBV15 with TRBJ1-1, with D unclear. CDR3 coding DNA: TGTGCCACCAGCAGAGATCCCAGGAGACGCATGAACACTGAAGCTTTCTTT. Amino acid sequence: CATSRDPRRRMNTEAFF.